This T cell receptor beta chain was obtained from a study of CD8 T cells in Susac syndrome. V lost 4 bases and J lost 5, with 15 bases in between. Per the germline V gene, CDR1 is SGHDT and CDR2 is YYEEEE. The CDR3 consists of 15 residues. cDNA came from approximately 0.5 to 1 ug RNA primed by random hexamers. TCRdb independently ran MiXCR on the immunoSEQ multiplex PCR reads; one entry per CDR3 protein. This sample carries more than 95,000 distinct CDR3 sequences, 93% of them seen once, and the ten largest clones take approximately 0.097%. The rearrangement joins TRBV5-6 to TRBJ1-4; D remains ambiguous. The specimen was CD4+ T cells from PBMCs. This receptor was identified in a human donor with multiple sclerosis. The CDR3 reads CASSGLYAENEKLFF. In DNA form, the CDR3 reads TGTGCCAGCAGCGGTCTTTATGCGGAGAATGAAAAACTGTTTTTT.